This record looks at one T cell receptor beta chain sequence and its context. No cognate antigen has been identified for it. There are no base qualities to consult, and no much larger clone falls within one base. Ficoll-Paque density gradient centrifugation was the method used to isolate PBMCs. Sequencing took place on an Illumina NovaSeq 6000. TCRalpha and TCRbeta cDNA libraries were constructed by 5'RACE with constant-segment primers, with sample barcodes and unique molecular identifiers being introduced. Trizol reagent was used to extract RNA from every sample. Amplification of the libraries took two PCR steps, and the second step added a second sample barcode plus Illumina TruSeq adapters. The libraries were sequenced on an Illumina NovaSeq using 2 x 150 bp paired-end reads. In the paper's pipeline: The reads were demultiplexed and collapsed into UMI-guided consensus sequences using migec v1.2.7. Using mixcr v2.1.11, the UMI consensuses were aligned to TRA and TRB V and J templates and assembled into clonotypes. A clonotype was counted as expanded or contracted only if both edgeR and NoisET called the change significant, with noise models trained on biological replicates. For edgeR calls, a false discovery rate-adjusted p below 0.01 and a log2 fold-change threshold of 1 were applied. As an exploratory analysis of dynamics, PCA with hierarchical clustering was applied to max-normalized trajectories of the 1000 most abundant clonotypes. Separately sequenced CD4+ and CD8+ repertoires were used to assign a CD4 or CD8 phenotype to each responding clone. TCRdb cleaned the public reads at Q25 with fastp, built clones with MiXCR and kept in-frame beta chains. Rows with a matching CDR3 protein are joined into one entry that keeps the most common DNA and genes. The V and J calls were not made by the authors but by TCRdb's processing. Across this sample there are 280,000 or so distinct CDR3 sequences, with approximately 8.4% seen only once. Clones ranked in the top ten supply 22% of the sample.

The data stem from a study of T-cell memory formation after mild COVID-19 (dated by TCRdb to about 2021). About the full investigation: TCR sequence clusters from the two donors were found to be largely donor specific. Longitudinal TCRalpha and TCRbeta repertoire sequencing tracked T-cell clones expanding and contracting after mild COVID-19 in a couple of donors. The cohort was made up of two young adult volunteers, one female and one male, who were previously healthy. General findings and caveats noted by the study authors: Contracting CD4+ clones turned up mainly in the CM and EM memory subsets, whereas EMRA was where CD8+ clones were enriched. Some responding clones were found in pre-infection memory, which suggests that pre-existing cross-reactive memory T cells took part in the SARS-CoV-2 response. Only a couple of mild cases were covered in the study, and larger cohorts including severe cases with pre-infection samples were considered necessary. The second-wave clones that peaked on day 37 were not confirmed to be SARS-CoV-2 specific. Clones that contracted from day 15 to 85 showed balanced CD4/CD8 phenotypes, whereas a second wave of clones that expanded from day 15 to 37 leaned towards CD4+.

There are 15 amino acids in the CDR3, from cysteine to phenylalanine inclusive. Solely the CDR3 DNA is kept, with 45 bases framed from the first base. Trimming leaves V shorter by 4 bases and J shorter by 4 bases, with the junction holding 7 bases beyond the gene matches. The germline V gene provides CDR1 MGHRA and CDR2 YSYEKL. This receptor was taken from a man between 18 and 35 years old who had mild COVID-19 (a few samples of this study predate the infection). The sample titles of this study are shuffled in the database, so cell type and time point are left out; the donor was told from shared clones. The sequencing sample was made of PBMCs or a T cell subset sorted from them (not recorded which). The chain is made from TRBV4-1 and TRBJ2-1; 7 middle bases align to TRBD2. The nucleotides are TGCGCCAGCAGCCGCGGGACTACGACTTACAATGAGCAGTTCTTC. Translation gives CASSRGTTTYNEQFF.